Listed here are 9 T cell receptor beta chains from one sample, sequenced in a study of CD8+CD57+ T cells in acquired aplastic anemia. The use of genomic DNA as template underpinned the TCR beta VDJ and CDR3 profiling. TCRdb reprocessed the reads via MiXCR and lists one record per CDR3 protein. The top ten hold 0.8% to 0.85% of the sample, which has hundreds of thousands of distinct CDR3 sequences, less than 35% seen once. Whoever was chosen for sequencing had shown CD8+CD57+ cell expansion by flow cytometry. Sequenced material: sorted CD4+, CD8+, or CD8+CD57+ T cells (not recorded which) from PBMCs. The source is a human donor with aplastic anemia.

This chain connects TRBV10-3 to TRBJ2-7; 16 positions match TRBD2. This CDR3 region has 18 residues. V lost 3 bases, J lost 3 bases, and 8 bases stayed unmatched. Germline loops: CDR1 ENHRY, CDR2 SYGVKD. CDR3 nucleotide sequence: TGTGCCATCAGTGACTCCGGGACTAGCGGGAGGGGGAGCTACGAGCAGTACTTC. Translating it yields CAISDSGTSGRGSYEQYF.

This clonotype has a count of ten or more. This rearrangement joins TRBV2 to TRBJ2-7; D remains unclear. This CDR3 has 13 amino acids. Germline V gene data show CDR1 as SNHLY and CDR2 as FYNNEI. The ends were cut back, 2 bases at V and 0 bases at J, with 5 bases in the middle. CDR3 sequence: CASSEPFSYEQYF. CDR3 nucleotide sequence: TGTGCCAGCAGTGAACCCTTCTCCTACGAGCAGTACTTC.

At least ten counts were recorded for this clonotype. V and J are TRBV14 and TRBJ1-6, with a possible D match to TRBD1 (5 bases). V was shortened by 3 bases and J by 10 bases, with 16 bases between the two germline ends. Germline V gene lookup returns CDR1 SGHDN and CDR2 FVKESK. The CDR3 loop spans 15 amino acids. The CDR3 loop reads CASSHDSFAGSPLHF. As DNA, the CDR3 is TGTGCCAGCAGCCATGACAGCTTTGCAGGGTCACCCCTCCACTTT.

The genes are TRBV2 and TRBJ2-7; TRBD2 agrees at 9 bases. This CDR3 has 13 residues. The trim removed 8 bases at V and 2 bases at J, leaving 4 bases unmatched. Germline V gives CDR1 SNHLY, CDR2 FYNNEI. The CDR3 is CASGAGGPYEQYF. In nucleotides, the CDR3 is TGTGCCAGCGGGGCGGGAGGGCCCTACGAGCAGTACTTC.

Notes on this clonotype: This may come from a read error, since a much larger clone is one base off. The chain carries TRBV11-2 and TRBJ2-7; D possibly corresponds to TRBD1 (6 bases). V was shortened by 5 bases and J by 3 bases, with 20 bases between the two germline ends. CDR3 length: 16 amino acids. CDR1 is SGHAT and CDR2 is FQNNGV in the germline V gene. The CDR3 here is CASSIKRVEQGYEQYF. The CDR3 DNA reads as TGTGCCAGCAGCATTAAAAGAGTCGAACAGGGCTACGAGCAGTACTTC.

The table lists this clonotype with many counts. This chain uses TRBV10-3 with TRBJ2-5, with unresolved D. The germline V gene encodes CDR1 ENHRY and CDR2 SYGVKD. The V gene lost 0 bases and the J gene lost 5 bases, with 10 bases spanning the gap. The CDR3 has 14 residues. This CDR3 is CAISESGRRETQYF. CDR3 coding DNA: TGTGCCATCAGTGAGTCCGGGCGACGGGAGACCCAGTACTTC.

This clonotype was counted only a few times. This may be a read error, as it is one base from a much larger clone. No DNA is shown, since the ends of the CDR3 on it are uncertain; the CDR3 is the one TCRdb lists. The V gene is TRBV9, the J gene TRBJ2-7. CDR1 and CDR2 from the germline V gene are SGDLS and YYNGEE. The CDR3 comprises 14 residues, both ends counted. CDR3 protein: CASSVGVGSSEQCF.

This clonotype was seen at least ten times. The chain is built from TRBV20-1 and TRBJ2-3, with TRBD2 matching 9 bases. This CDR3 contains 12 residues. Germline loops: CDR1 DFQATT, CDR2 SNEGSKA (reference sequence). V shed 5 bases and J 4 bases; nucleotides not matched to a gene: 1. Here the CDR3 reads CSAAGGADTQYF. In nucleotides, the CDR3 is TGCAGTGCTGCGGGAGGGGCAGATACGCAGTATTTT.

The chain recombines TRBV6-1 with TRBJ1-2; D remains ambiguous. The germline gives CDR1 MNHNS, CDR2 SASEGT. The ends were cut back, 8 bases at V and 0 bases at J, with 10 bases in the middle. The CDR3 consists of 13 residues. In DNA form, the CDR3 reads TGTGCCAGCCGGAGACACTCTAACTATGGCTACACCTTC. Translation gives CASRRHSNYGYTF.